This T cell receptor beta chain was observed in a study of T cells after yellow fever vaccination (dated by TCRdb to the late 2010s). Concerning the study at large: Libraries from fractions with low cell numbers were prepared with the SMART-Seq v4 Ultra Low Input RNA kit. Bulk TCR alpha and beta repertoires were sequenced longitudinally to track T-cell clones before and after primary and booster YFV17D yellow fever vaccination. Two healthy male donors made up the cohort, one aged 18 to 29 years and the other aged 30 to 40 years. Blood was drawn at multiple timepoints before and after primary and secondary immunization, with bulk PBMC replicates and cell subsets isolated. The paper's findings and limits, for the study overall: A small share of clonotypes was detected in both CD4 and CD8 compartments, with the overlap likely arising from convergent recombination. FACS-sorted repertoires could contain abundant contaminating clonotypes from the bulk population, so computational filtering was required. Because only a couple of donors were included in the study, the extent to which the findings can be generalized is limited. The secondary T-cell response was found to be weaker but faster than the primary response, with a peak reached on day 5 rather than on day 15. Most clones expanded after primary vaccination were re-detected after the booster (around 96% of CD4 and 88% of CD8), suggesting broad memory maintenance.

V is clipped by 1 base and J by 2 bases, and the sequence between their germline boundaries is 10 bases long. Including cysteine and phenylalanine, the CDR3 has 14 amino acids. Only the CDR3 part of the read is kept: 42 bases, read in frame from the first base. Taken from the germline V gene, the CDR1 and CDR2 loops are SGHRS and YFSETQ. The intended sense of this specimen's treatment or condition label: live attenuated yellow fever vaccine strain. PBMCs were isolated from peripheral blood using a standard Ficoll-Paque protocol. Dynabeads CD4 and CD8 positive selection kits were used to isolate the CD4 and CD8 T-cell fractions. TriZol was used to extract RNA from bulk PBMCs, from CD4 and CD8 fractions, and from dextramer-positive and dextramer-negative fractions. The instrument given in TCRdb is Illumina NovaSeq 6000. TCR cDNA was synthesized by 5'RACE template switching, which introduced a universal primer site and unique molecular identifiers. Priming of cDNA synthesis was performed from both the TCR alpha and TCR beta constant segments. Library amplification used two PCR steps, and the second PCR step added sample barcodes and sequencing adapters. Sequencing of libraries was done on Illumina HiSeq 2500 (2x100 bp) or NovaSeq (2x150 bp). Processing in the source paper ran as follows. Demultiplexing of reads and collapsing into UMI consensus sequences were performed with MIGEC, and V(D)J alignment was carried out with MiXCR. Vaccine-responding clonotypes were defined with edgeR using replicate PBMC samples, requiring FDR below 0.01 and a log2 fold change above 5 up to day 15. Each bulk clonotype was labeled CD4 or CD8 based on which sequenced repertoire, CD4 or CD8, contained the clonotype at higher abundance. Clones were called with MiXCR by TCRdb after fastp trimmed the public reads at Q25, and only in-frame beta chains were retained. CDR3 protein duplicates are merged, each entry listing the most common genes and DNA. The V and J calls and clone size come from TCRdb's table, not from the authors' own analysis. Recorded for this sample are about 260,000 distinct CDR3 sequences; about 5% of them occurred a single time. Around 3.3% of the sample is held by the ten biggest clonotypes.

This clonotype was detected only a few times. Its cognate antigen has yet to be identified. No much larger clone is present one base from it, and per-base qualities are unavailable. This receptor was identified in a man aged 18-30 years who received the YFV17D yellow fever vaccine. The material was CD4+ T cells sorted from PBMCs, obtained on the day of the yellow fever booster vaccination. This chain is built from TRBV5-1 and TRBJ2-7; the D gene is perhaps TRBD2, on 5 matching bases. The nucleotides read TGCGCCAGCAGCTTGCAGTCGGAGGCCTACGAGCAGTACTTC. The resulting protein is CASSLQSEAYEQYF. The reference TRBV5-1 and TRBJ2-7 proteins fill in what lies around the CDR3, so the full variable domain reads KAGVTQTPRYLIKTRGQQVTLSCSPISGHRSVSWYQQTPGQGLQFLFEYFSETQRNKGNFPGRFSGRQFSNSRSEMNVSTLELGDSALYLCASSLQSEAYEQYFGPGTRLTVT.